This T cell receptor beta chain was sequenced during a study of beta chain features in type 1 diabetes (dated by TCRdb to the late 2010s). Background for the entire study: Patients and healthy donors did not differ in mean age, gender distribution, total cell number or subset yield. A total of over 90,000,000 sorted cells were examined across all samples, and a strong correlation was observed between cell number per subset and RNA yield. In the study, recently diagnosed type 1 diabetes patients and matched healthy donors were compared on the TCRB repertoires of their sorted circulating CD4+ T cell subsets. Regulatory and stem cell-like memory subsets were isolated from only 8 patients and about eight healthy donors, whereas naive and central memory subsets came from all 30 or so donors. Points the paper makes about the study in general: HLA sub-analyses involved small numbers of individuals, so any influence of HLA type on TCRB rearrangement remained unresolved. Because cDNA was sequenced instead of genomic DNA, highly expressing activated cells could be over-represented, though the groups showed no difference in activation or CD3 levels. Naive, central memory and regulatory TCRB repertoires appeared more similar among patients than among healthy donors. At VDJ recombination sites, type 1 diabetes patients had fewer insertions and more deleted nucleotides, which implies abnormalities in thymic rearrangement. A moderate but significant shortening of TCRB CDR3 length was observed in type 1 diabetes patients in all four CD4+ subsets. Shorter templates might have been favored by PCR, but patient and control samples were amplified and corrected together, so both groups would have been affected equally by any skew.

This clone turned up a few times. The specificity of this receptor is unknown. Per-base qualities were not stored, and no clone one base away is much larger. The entire amount of isolated RNA was reverse transcribed using the High Capacity cDNA Reverse Transcription Kit, so the sequenced TCRB transcripts were expressed ones. Naive, central memory and regulatory T cell samples underwent deep immunoSEQ sequencing, averaging about 3.57 million total reads per sample. Sorted cells were lysed in RLT buffer and RNA was extracted with DNase-treated RNeasy Micro or Mini kits, depending on cell number. To prevent cross-contamination, each cell subset was processed individually, whereas patient and healthy donor samples were processed jointly. Using the immunoSEQ multiplex PCR, TCRB sequences were amplified from cDNA into 87-bp fragments spanning the CDR3 region. Sequencing of the amplicons was done on the Illumina HiSeq platform. In the source study's methods: PCR bias was computationally corrected using synthetic template baselines, reads within Hamming distance 2 were collapsed, and singletons that could not be merged were discarded. Reads were aligned against IMGT so that V, D and J genes, CDR3 length and insertions or deletions at six rearrangement sites could be assigned. Within each subset, clonotype counts were normalized to sorted cell number, and only after that were true diversity and Gini coefficients computed with the tcR R package. Repertoire sharing was quantified using the overlap coefficient calculated on TCRB nucleotide sequences. As a proxy for the pre-selection repertoire, out-of-frame TCRB sequences from naive cells were analyzed. The clones in this table, taken by TCRdb from immuneACCESS, are in-frame only. Not every clone is retained; where verified, under half of the shortfall comes from an unresolved V gene, and the cause of the rest is unknown. V and J calls and clone size come straight from that table; D and trimming were deduced from the DNA. Counted in this sample were about 700,000 clones; roughly 13% of them appeared once. The top ten hold 0.022% of the sample.

Trimming leaves V shorter by 3 bases and J shorter by 5 bases, with the junction holding 8 bases beyond the gene matches. The CDR3 has 16 amino acids, counting the end cysteine and phenylalanine. CDR3 DNA only is kept here, 48 bases in frame from base 1. Per the germline V gene, SGDLS is the CDR1 and YYNGEE is the CDR2. Each donor gave one peripheral blood draw, approximately 0.11 L on average, collected into heparinised tubes. A BD FACSAria II and a panel including CD45RO, CCR7, CD25, CD127, CD95 and CD27 were used to sort naive, central memory, regulatory and stem cell-like memory CD4+ T cells. A purity above 95% was achieved for all sorted populations. PBMCs were separated immediately by Lymphoprep density gradient centrifugation and were stained directly, without being cultured. So that batch effects would be minimized, each experiment stained and sorted samples in pairs, pairing one healthy donor with one patient.

This clonotype originated in a man aged 18 to 29 with type 1 diabetes. The sample consisted of naive CD4+ T cells from blood. What the cell subset or site label conveys for this sample: true naive CD4+ T cells. The rearranged segments are TRBV9 and TRBJ2-2; 9 central bases correspond to TRBD1. The CDR3 here reads CASSGSGTGSTGELFF. The nucleotides read TGTGCCAGCAGCGGATCCGGGACAGGGAGTACCGGGGAGCTGTTTTTT.